A selection of T cell receptor beta chains follows, all from one sample in a study of T cell responses to AZD1222 COVID-19 vaccine. Sequencing was performed with immunoSEQ multiplex PCR; in TCRdb, only in-frame clones are kept and a portion is missing. Of about 110,000 clones listed, 90% to 95% are singletons. Sequenced here: peripheral blood, sampled on day 0 of AZD1222 vaccination. The receptors were gathered from an adult in good health. The CDR3 runs from the conserved cysteine through the conserved F or W. A D gene is named only where the DNA matches it firmly. A clone size is listed for some rows: how often the clone was seen (once, few, many), or a class if it is expanded.

CDR3: CAGQLDTGELFF; DNA: TGTGCCGGACAGCTAGACACCGGGGAGCTGTTTTTT; V: TRBV10-3; J: TRBJ2-2; D: NA; size: once
CDR3: CASSWTSGIGRSAYEQYF; DNA: TGCGCCAGCAGTTGGACTAGCGGGATTGGAAGGAGTGCTTACGAGCAGTACTTC; V: TRBV5-1; J: TRBJ2-7; D: TRBD2; size: NA
CDR3: CASSLMGPSSNYGYTF; DNA: TGTGCCAGCAGCTTAATGGGACCGTCATCTAACTATGGCTACACCTTC; V: TRBV7-3; J: TRBJ1-2; D: NA; size: once
CDR3: CASSWEERMETQYF; DNA: TGTGCCAGCAGTTGGGAGGAGAGGATGGAGACCCAGTACTTC; V: TRBV6-5; J: TRBJ2-5; D: NA; size: NA
CDR3: CSVWTGEQFF; DNA: TGCAGTGTGTGGACGGGTGAGCAGTTCTTC; V: TRBV20-1; J: TRBJ2-1; D: NA; size: NA
CDR3: CASSPIDRGSPLHF; DNA: TGTGCCAGCTCACCGATCGACAGGGGATCACCCCTCCACTTT; V: TRBV18; J: TRBJ1-6; D: TRBD1; size: NA
CDR3: CASSLGSAGQETQYF; DNA: TGTGCCAGCAGCTTAGGTTCAGCAGGGCAAGAGACCCAGTACTTC; V: TRBV7-2; J: TRBJ2-5; D: NA; size: NA
CDR3: CASSMIFGSPLHF; DNA: TGTGCCAGTAGTATGATTTTCGGGTCACCCCTCCACTTT; V: TRBV19; J: TRBJ1-6; D: NA; size: NA
CDR3: CASSRGSTEAFF; DNA: TGTGCCAGCAGTAGGGGGAGCACTGAAGCTTTCTTT; V: TRBV6-5; J: TRBJ1-1; D: NA; size: NA
CDR3: CASSPRDLGELFF; DNA: TGTGCCAGCAGCCCTCGGGACCTCGGGGAGCTGTTTTTT; V: TRBV7-9; J: TRBJ2-2; D: NA; size: NA
CDR3: CASSTSEGKLFF; DNA: TGTGCCAGTAGTACATCCGAAGGGAAACTGTTTTTT; V: TRBV19; J: TRBJ1-4; D: NA; size: few
CDR3: CASSLGFSGDNEQFF; DNA: TGTGCCAGCAGCTTGGGTTTCTCAGGCGACAATGAGCAGTTCTTC; V: TRBV5-6; J: TRBJ2-1; D: NA; size: NA
CDR3: CASSGAYEQFF; DNA: TGTGCCAGCAGTGGGGCCTATGAGCAGTTCTTC; V: TRBV7-2; J: TRBJ2-1; D: NA; size: NA
CDR3: CASSGTGQANQPQHF; DNA: TGTGCCAGTAGTGGAACTGGACAGGCGAATCAGCCCCAGCATTTT; V: TRBV19; J: TRBJ1-5; D: TRBD1; size: NA
CDR3: CASSDSGSPNQPQHF; DNA: TGTGCCAGCAGTGATTCAGGCTCCCCGAATCAGCCCCAGCATTTT; V: TRBV6-1; J: TRBJ1-5; D: NA; size: NA
CDR3: CASSWGRGAPNEQFF; DNA: TGTGCCAGCAGCTGGGGGCGGGGGGCCCCGAATGAGCAGTTCTTC; V: TRBV28; J: TRBJ2-1; D: TRBD2; size: NA
CDR3: CASSLSLGNYGYTF; DNA: TGTGCCAGCAGTTTATCCCTGGGGAACTATGGCTACACCTTC; V: TRBV27; J: TRBJ1-2; D: NA; size: NA
CDR3: CASKIGGQETQYF; DNA: TGTGCCAGTAAGATAGGGGGCCAAGAGACCCAGTACTTC; V: TRBV19; J: TRBJ2-5; D: NA; size: once
CDR3: CASSDRESAPLHF; DNA: TGTGCCAGCAGTGACAGGGAGTCAGCACCCCTCCACTTT; V: TRBV12-3/TRBV12-4; J: TRBJ1-6; D: TRBD1; size: NA
CDR3: CASSFVAPLTIRVAGYTF; DNA: TGTGCCAGCAGCTTTGTAGCCCCGCTTACTATAAGGGTCGCTGGCTACACCTTC; V: TRBV5-6; J: TRBJ1-2; D: NA; size: NA
CDR3: CASSLGAGSYEQYF; DNA: TGCGCCAGCAGCTTGGGGGCAGGGTCCTACGAGCAGTACTTC; V: TRBV5-1; J: TRBJ2-7; D: NA; size: few
CDR3: CASSLTSRATEAFF; DNA: TGTGCCAGCAGCTTAACTTCCAGGGCCACTGAAGCTTTCTTT; V: TRBV7-3; J: TRBJ1-1; D: NA; size: NA
CDR3: CASSYPRPEGYTF; DNA: TGTGCCAGCAGTTATCCAAGACCGGAGGGCTACACCTTC; V: TRBV6-2/TRBV6-3; J: TRBJ1-2; D: NA; size: NA
CDR3: CASSPHKQGQFF; DNA: TGTGCCAGCAGCCCCCACAAACAGGGCCAGTTCTTC; V: TRBV6-6; J: TRBJ2-1; D: NA; size: NA
CDR3: CASNRKNRGWSGELFF; DNA: TGTGCCAGCAACCGAAAAAACAGGGGCTGGTCCGGGGAGCTGTTTTTT; V: TRBV5-6; J: TRBJ2-2; D: TRBD1; size: once
CDR3: CASTKAQGAGTEAFF; DNA: TGTGCCAGCACGAAGGCTCAGGGGGCAGGTACTGAAGCTTTCTTT; V: TRBV27; J: TRBJ1-1; D: TRBD1; size: NA
CDR3: CASRGPGNSPLHF; DNA: TGTGCCAGCAGGGGTCCAGGGAATTCACCCCTCCACTTT; V: TRBV2; J: TRBJ1-6; D: NA; size: NA
CDR3: CASSSGLAGVDTQYF; DNA: TGTGCCAGCAGCTCGGGACTAGCGGGTGTCGATACGCAGTATTTT; V: TRBV7-2; J: TRBJ2-3; D: TRBD2; size: NA
CDR3: CASSLAIGTLSPLHF; DNA: TGCGCCAGCAGCTTGGCCATCGGGACACTATCACCCCTCCACTTT; V: TRBV5-1; J: TRBJ1-6; D: NA; size: NA
CDR3: CASSLGTYTEAFF; DNA: TGTGCCAGCAGTTTAGGGACTTACACTGAAGCTTTCTTT; V: TRBV12-3/TRBV12-4; J: TRBJ1-1; D: NA; size: NA
CDR3: CASSFSTLSPSPLHF; DNA: TGTGCCAGCAGCTTCAGTACCTTGTCGCCTTCACCCCTCCACTTT; V: TRBV5-4; J: TRBJ1-6; D: NA; size: NA
CDR3: CASSQGGQINEKLFF; DNA: TGTGCCAGCAGCCAGGGGGGACAGATTAATGAAAAACTGTTTTTT; V: TRBV4-2; J: TRBJ1-4; D: TRBD1; size: NA
CDR3: CASSLGLFRNYEQYF; DNA: TGTGCCAGCAGCTTAGGCTTGTTCAGGAACTACGAGCAGTACTTC; V: TRBV7-8; J: TRBJ2-7; D: NA; size: NA
CDR3: CASSSGTSGGYNEQFF; DNA: TGTGCCAGCAGCTCCGGGACTAGCGGGGGGTACAATGAGCAGTTCTTC; V: TRBV9; J: TRBJ2-1; D: TRBD2; size: NA
CDR3: CAISGQRLEQYF; DNA: TGTGCCATCAGTGGGCAGAGGCTCGAGCAGTACTTC; V: TRBV10-3; J: TRBJ2-7; D: NA; size: NA
CDR3: CASSEESIQYEQYF; DNA: TGTGCCAGCAGTGAAGAGTCTATTCAATACGAGCAGTACTTC; V: TRBV6-1; J: TRBJ2-7; D: NA; size: NA
CDR3: CASRSGSGNTIYF; DNA: TGTGCCAGCAGGTCAGGGTCGGGAAACACCATATATTTT; V: TRBV6-5; J: TRBJ1-3; D: NA; size: once
CDR3: CASSLAGASSRGYTF; DNA: TGCGCCAGCAGCTTGGCAGGGGCCTCCTCCCGTGGCTACACCTTC; V: TRBV5-1; J: TRBJ1-2; D: NA; size: NA